This TCR beta chain originates from a study of cytomegalovirus exposure and HLA in healthy donors. About the study: From 150 million to 200 million T cells, an earlier analysis saw under 140 million unique TCR beta sequences. General study points: CMV serostatus was the only immune exposure information that was available. Association of a missense DCLRE1C variant with TCR beta V- and J-gene trimming was reported in a later analysis.

The PCR made use of 60 Vbeta and 13 Jbeta primers. The table came from immunoSEQ multiplex PCR; TCRdb's copy has only in-frame clones and leaves some out. The table records 150,000 to 190,000 clones, approximately 72% of them present only once. This clone appeared a few times. The antigen is undetermined. CDR3 length equals 13 residues. V shed 4 bases and J shed 7 bases, with 11 bases lying between them. Germline V gene sequence: CDR1 LNHDA, CDR2 SQIVND (reference sequence). The chain carries TRBV19 and TRBJ1-5; D may be TRBD1 (5 bases). Input material: PBMCs. This TCR came from a man aged 18 to 29 in good health and CMV-seronegative. In nucleotides, the CDR3 is TGTGCCAGTAGTACCGGGGGGGAACAGCCCCAGCATTTT. It yields the protein CASSTGGEQPQHF.